The 30 T cell receptor beta chains below were found in one sample sequenced in a study of T cells in Graves' hyperthyroidism and ophthalmopathy (dated by TCRdb to between 2018 and 2020). The method behind the library was multiplex PCR. Sequenced on an Illumina HiSeq 2000. The TCR beta CDR3 regions were amplified from RNA transcripts. For the first round of RT-PCR on the TCR CDR3, the HTBI primer set was used together with the Qiagen OneStep RT-PCR kit. TCRdb applied fastp at Q25 and MiXCR to the public reads, then kept only in-frame beta chains. Rows are unified per CDR3 protein, each entry keeping the most common DNA and genes. A total of about 250,000 distinct CDR3 sequences appear in this sample, 20% to 25% of them only once. Of the sample, over 55% is held by the ten largest clones. Sequencing input: blood. These receptor sequences come from a man younger than 40 with Graves' ophthalmopathy.

This clonotype was seen more than once but under ten times. This chain links TRBV13 with TRBJ2-4; 7 positions agree with TRBD1. Losses at the gene ends were 4 bases for V and 10 bases for J; bases not matched to a gene: 4. This CDR3 contains 12 residues. Per germline, CDR1 PRHDT and CDR2 FYEKMQ (reference sequence). CDR3 amino acids: CASSSRDRIQYF. The CDR3 coding sequence is TGTGCCAGCAGCTCCCGGGACAGAATTCAGTACTTC.

This clonotype was observed at least ten times. V usage is TRBV20-1 and J usage is TRBJ2-1; D remains ambiguous. The CDR3 has 16 amino acids. The germline V gene encodes CDR1 DFQATT and CDR2 SNEGSKA (reference sequence). The V end lost 1 base, the J end lost 4 bases, and 17 bases lay between the germline ends. CDR3 loop: CSARVDRAKAYNEQFF. The CDR3 DNA reads as TGCAGTGCTAGAGTTGATAGGGCCAAGGCATACAATGAGCAGTTCTTC.

At least ten counts were recorded for this clonotype. V usage is TRBV5-6 and J usage is TRBJ1-5, with no clear D. The CDR3 spans 13 residues. V was pared by 2 bases and J by 9 bases, with 12 bases between. Looked up from germline, CDR1 is SGHDT and CDR2 is YYEEEE. The CDR3 DNA reads TGTGCCAGCAGCTTCGCCGCCCAGGTGCCCCAGCATTTT. It codes for CASSFAAQVPQHF.

This rearrangement joins TRBV7-8 to TRBJ2-1; D uncertain. The CDR3 is 14 residues long. Germline CDR1 is SGHVS and CDR2 is FQNEAQ. V shed 4 bases and J shed 7 bases, with 14 bases lying between them. Here the CDR3 reads CASSYRLDGNEQFF. CDR3 sequence (DNA): TGTGCCAGCAGCTATCGACTCGACGGTAATGAGCAGTTCTTC. Using reference TRBV7-8 and TRBJ2-1 for the parts outside the CDR3, the full variable domain is GAGVSQSPRYKVAKRGQDVALRCDPISGHVSLFWYQQALGQGPEFLTYFQNEAQLDKSGLPSDRFFAERPEGSVSTLKIQRTQQEDSAVYLCASSYRLDGNEQFFGPGTRLTVL.

The rearrangement links TRBV14 to TRBJ2-1; no clear D gene. The CDR3 consists of 14 residues. The ends were cut back, 4 bases at V and 0 bases at J, with 7 bases in the middle. The V gene's germline CDR1 is SGHDN and CDR2 FVKESK. In DNA, the CDR3 is TGTGCCAGCAGCCCACTGAGCTCCTACAATGAGCAGTTCTTC. This sequence encodes CASSPLSSYNEQFF.

Comments on this clonotype: At one end, the junction sequence differs from germline, possibly due to a read error. The chain has TRBV9 and TRBJ2-5; 9 positions agree with TRBD1. Germline V CDR1 and CDR2: SGDLS, YYNGEE. The CDR3 totals 15 residues. CDR3 region: CVSSASNRGPETQYF. CDR3 sequence (DNA): TGTGTCAGCAGCGCCTCGAACAGGGGGCCCGAGACCCAGTACTTC. The full variable domain, in which reference TRBV9 and TRBJ2-5 provide the parts outside the CDR3, is DSGVTQTPKHLITATGQRVTLRCSPRSGDLSVYWYQQSLDQGLQFLIQYYNGEERAKGNILERFSAQQFPDLHSELNLSSLELGDSALYFCVSSASNRGPETQYFGPGTRLLVL.

The chain has TRBV19 and TRBJ2-2; D call uncertain. Per the germline V gene, CDR1 is LNHDA and CDR2 is SQIVND (reference sequence). Trimming took 6 bases from V and 6 from J, leaving 14 bases between them. The CDR3 loop spans 14 amino acids. The CDR3 bases are TGTGCCAGTAGCCAAACCCACGTCTCCGGGGAGCTGTTTTTT. It is translated as CASSQTHVSGELFF.

This clonotype was seen many times. This chain joins TRBV30 and TRBJ2-1; weak D call: TRBD1 (6 bases). The germline V and J ends were trimmed by 1 base and 10 bases, with 11 bases remaining between them. The CDR3 is 12 amino acids. Germline values: CDR1 GTSNPN, CDR2 SVGIG (reference sequence). CDR3 region: CAWSALGTEQFF. In DNA form, the CDR3 reads TGTGCCTGGAGTGCCCTCGGGACAGAGCAGTTCTTC.

DNA for the CDR3: TGTGCCACCAGTGACACAGGGGGCGCGGAGACCCAGTACTTC. It specifies CATSDTGGAETQYF. The rearrangement links TRBV24-1 to TRBJ2-5; TRBD1 agrees at 9 bases. V dropped 4 bases and J dropped 5; count of bases not matched to a gene: 4. Germline V gives CDR1 KGHDR, CDR2 SFDVKD. The CDR3 length is 14 residues.

V and J are TRBV7-2 and TRBJ1-2; 7 bases are shared with TRBD1. The CDR3 loop spans 16 amino acids. Per the germline V gene, CDR1 is SGHTA and CDR2 is FQGNSA. With V trimmed by 3 bases and J by 8 bases, 15 bases remained unmatched. CDR3 sequence reads: CASSLFGQDYSGGYTF. The CDR3 bases are TGTGCCAGCAGCTTGTTTGGACAGGACTATTCTGGGGGCTACACCTTC.

The chain employs TRBV9 and TRBJ2-7; tentatively, D is TRBD2 (7 bases). V gave up 4 bases and J gave up 2 bases, with 16 bases separating them. CDR3 length: 15 amino acids. Germline assignment: CDR1 SGDLS and CDR2 YYNGEE. The chain's CDR3 is CASSRGGGTAYEQYF. The CDR3 nucleotides are TGTGCCAGCAGCAGAGGGGGGGGAACTGCCTACGAGCAGTACTTC.

In regard to this clonotype: A much bigger clone sits one base away, suggesting this may be a read error. The chain carries TRBV12-3 or TRBV12-4 and TRBJ1-1; TRBD1 matches at 7 bases. CDR3 size: 12 residues. In DNA form, the CDR3 reads TGTGCCAGCAGTTTAGGGACAGGAGAAGCTTACTTT. The encoded protein is CASSLGTGEAYF.

The sample holds a few counts of this clonotype. The rearrangement joins TRBV10-2 to TRBJ2-5, with D possibly being TRBD1 (6 bases). The CDR3 covers 15 residues. The V and J ends lost 5 bases and 5 bases respectively, with 18 bases between them. The germline CDR1 and CDR2 sequences are WSHSY and SAAADI. CDR3 protein: CASSRDRQRGETQYF. The CDR3 DNA sequence: TGCGCCAGCAGTAGAGACAGGCAGAGAGGGGAGACCCAGTACTTC.

The chain has TRBV20-1 and TRBJ2-4; 7 nucleotides line up with TRBD2. The CDR3 runs to 13 residues. Germline V gives CDR1 DFQATT, CDR2 SNEGSKA (reference sequence). The trim removed 7 bases at V and 7 bases at J, leaving 10 bases unmatched. CDR3: CSGGGVTGNIQYF. CDR3 in DNA: TGCAGTGGGGGGGGGGTCACGGGCAACATTCAGTACTTC.

The genes are TRBV5-1 and TRBJ2-1; D remains ambiguous. Germline V gene sequence: CDR1 SGHRS, CDR2 YFSETQ. There are 14 residues in the CDR3. V was clipped by 4 bases and J by 4 bases, with 12 bases between them. The CDR3: CASSPTDAYNEQFF. In nucleotides, the CDR3 is TGCGCCAGCAGCCCTACCGACGCGTACAATGAGCAGTTCTTC.

This clonotype was detected ten times or more. This chain links TRBV12-3 or TRBV12-4 with TRBJ1-3; D gene unclear. Deletions cut 3 bases from V and 0 bases from J, with 12 bases between. The CDR3 sequence is 16 residues long. The CDR3 here is CASSLNRQFSGNTIYF. CDR3 DNA sequence: TGTGCCAGCAGTTTGAATCGGCAATTCTCTGGAAACACCATATATTTT.

The chain recombines TRBV7-2 with TRBJ1-4, with D unclear. The length of the CDR3 is 14 residues. V lost 3 bases and J lost 7, with 12 bases in between. CDR1 and CDR2 from the germline V gene are SGHTA and FQGNSA. DNA of the CDR3: TGTGCCAGCAGCTTTTTGGGATTAGGTGAAAAACTGTTTTTT. Translation: CASSFLGLGEKLFF.

This clonotype was counted a few times. V gene TRBV6-1 combines with J gene TRBJ1-4, with 9 bases that match TRBD1. The germline gives CDR1 MNHNS, CDR2 SASEGT. Trimming at V came to 6 bases and at J to 7 bases, leaving 3 bases not matched to a gene. The CDR3 has 13 residues. CDR3: CASRMGQGEKLFF. CDR3 bases: TGTGCCAGCAGGATGGGACAGGGTGAAAAACTGTTTTTT.

In its sample, this clonotype was seen a few times. The rearrangement uses TRBV27 and TRBJ1-6; no clear D gene. This CDR3 is 16 amino acids long. V was trimmed by 1 base and J by 7 bases, leaving 14 bases between them. Germline values: CDR1 MNHEY, CDR2 SMNVEV (reference sequence). CDR3 residues: CASSLLELDRNSPLHF. The CDR3 DNA reads TGTGCCAGCAGTTTATTGGAGTTGGATCGGAATTCACCCCTCCACTTT.

This clonotype was seen a few times. This chain connects TRBV5-1 to TRBJ2-3; TRBD1 agrees at 8 bases. The CDR3 extends over 13 amino acids. The germline V gene encodes CDR1 SGHRS and CDR2 YFSETQ. Losses at the gene ends were 3 bases for V and 11 bases for J; bases not matched to a gene: 8. The CDR3 DNA reads as TGCGCCAGCAGCTATATGGAGGGGACAGGGCAGTATTTT. As protein: CASSYMEGTGQYF.

The sample holds one count of this clonotype. The gene calls are TRBV19 and TRBJ2-2, with D perhaps matching TRBD1 (5 bases). The V gene's germline CDR1 is LNHDA and CDR2 SQIVND (reference sequence). V dropped 5 bases and J dropped 2 bases, with 18 bases sitting between them. The CDR3 extends over 17 amino acids. The CDR3 DNA is TGTGCCAGTAGTCGTCAGGGTACCATTTTTAACACCGGGGAGCTGTTTTTT. This gives the protein CASSRQGTIFNTGELFF.

This clonotype was seen a handful of times. This chain joins TRBV19 and TRBJ2-1; tentative D call: TRBD2 (5 bases). The CDR3 is made up of 15 amino acids. The V and J ends lost 4 bases and 0 bases respectively, with 10 bases between them. Germline CDR1 reads LNHDA; CDR2 reads SQIVND (reference sequence). CDR3 sequence: CASSTGSHSYNEQFF. In DNA, the CDR3 is TGTGCCAGTAGTACGGGGTCTCACTCCTACAATGAGCAGTTCTTC. The full variable domain, completed using reference TRBV19 and TRBJ2-1, is DGGITQSPKYLFRKEGQNVTLSCEQNLNHDAMYWYRQDPGQGLRLIYYSQIVNDFQKGDIAEGYSVSREKKESFPLTVTSAQKNPTAFYLCASSTGSHSYNEQFFGPGTRLTVL.

Of note for this clonotype: The junction and the germline gene differ at one end; a read error may be behind it. The rearrangement joins TRBV7-6 to TRBJ2-5; weak D call: TRBD1 (5 bases). This CDR3 is 15 amino acids long. CDR1 and CDR2 from the germline V gene are SGHVS and FNYEAQ. Here the CDR3 reads CTSSLGAGSQETQYF. Written as DNA, the CDR3 is TGTACCAGCAGCTTAGGGGCAGGGTCCCAAGAGACCCAGTACTTC.

The V gene is TRBV11-3, the J gene TRBJ1-1; 10 bases map to TRBD1. The germline V gene encodes CDR1 SGHNT and CDR2 YENEEA. This CDR3 comprises 13 residues. With V trimmed by 5 bases and J by 5 bases, 2 bases remained unmatched. Here the CDR3 reads CASSPGQGTEAFF. The CDR3 DNA reads as TGTGCCAGCAGCCCGGGACAGGGGACTGAAGCTTTCTTT. The whole variable domain, filled in from reference TRBV11-3 and TRBJ1-1, reads EAGVVQSPRYKIIEKKQPVAFWCNPISGHNTLYWYLQNLGQGPELLIRYENEEAVDDSQLPKDRFSAERLKGVDSTLKIQPAELGDSAVYLCASSPGQGTEAFFGQGTRLTVV.

Only a few counts were recorded for this clonotype. CDR3 in DNA: TGTGCCAGCAGTTCACCCCCGCGGGGGGATACGCAGTATTTT. It yields the protein CASSSPPRGDTQYF. The gene calls are TRBV27 and TRBJ2-3; 7 bases fit TRBD2. V was clipped by 4 bases and J by 6 bases; unmatched bases: 7. CDR1 is MNHEY and CDR2 is SMNVEV in the germline V gene (reference sequence). The CDR3 runs to 14 residues.

This clonotype was observed many times. The chain combines TRBV11-2 with TRBJ2-1, with TRBD2 matching 11 bases. The CDR3 covers 15 residues. CDR1 and CDR2 from the germline V gene are SGHAT and FQNNGV. V was pared by 5 bases and J by 9 bases, with 9 bases of the junction left unmatched. The DNA of the CDR3 is TGTGCCAGCAGCATACTAGCGGGAGTGGGTAGTGAGCAGTTCTTC. Translated, it gives CASSILAGVGSEQFF.

The V gene is TRBV3-1, the J gene TRBJ2-5; 7 positions agree with TRBD2. Looked up from germline, CDR1 is LGHDT and CDR2 is YNNKEL (reference sequence). J lost 5 bases, V lost 0 bases, and 12 bases had no gene match. CDR3 length equals 17 residues. For the CDR3, the DNA is TGTGCCAGCAGCCAAGATAGGGCGGGAGCAGGATGGGAGACCCAGTACTTC. Its protein is CASSQDRAGAGWETQYF.

This clonotype was counted between two and nine times. The chain has TRBV2 and TRBJ2-7; D is undetermined. Germline CDR1 and CDR2: SNHLY and FYNNEI. V was trimmed by 3 bases and J by 3 bases, leaving 6 bases between them. This CDR3 comprises 12 residues. The CDR3 DNA sequence: TGTGCCAGCAGTGAGATGTTCTACGAGCAGTACTTC. This gives the protein CASSEMFYEQYF. Full variable domain (outside the CDR3, taken from reference TRBV2 and TRBJ2-7): EPEVTQTPSHQVTQMGQEVILRCVPISNHLYFYWYRQILGQKVEFLVSFYNNEISEKSEIFDDQFSVERPDGSNFTLKIRSTKLEDSAMYFCASSEMFYEQYFGPGTRLTVT.

This clonotype was detected only a few times. This sequence joins TRBV19 and TRBJ2-5, with D perhaps TRBD2 (6 bases). V was clipped by 1 base and J by 5 bases, with 11 bases between them. CDR1 LNHDA and CDR2 SQIVND come from the germline V gene (reference sequence). CDR3 length: 14 residues. CDR3 protein: CASSIASGSETQYF. The CDR3 bases are TGTGCCAGTAGTATAGCCAGCGGGTCGGAGACCCAGTACTTC.

This clonotype has at least ten counts. This rearrangement joins TRBV30 to TRBJ1-1; TRBD1 might be the D (6 bases). Per germline, CDR1 GTSNPN and CDR2 SVGIG (reference sequence). Trimming removed 1 base at V and 10 bases at J, with 22 bases between. The CDR3 is made up of 15 amino acids. This CDR3 reads CAWSANLGTTERAFF. As DNA, the CDR3 is TGTGCCTGGAGTGCCAACCTCGGGACAACGGAGAGAGCTTTCTTT.